These 18 T cell receptor beta chains share one sample of origin, sequenced in a study of shared clonotypes between healthy human individuals. TCRdb keeps only in-frame clones here, not all; method: immunoSEQ multiplex PCR. The top ten hold 0.1% to 0.15% of the sample, which has roughly 2 million clones, roughly 95% seen once. Specimen: naive CD4+ T cells sorted from blood. Sample subset: CD45RA+ positively selected. The receptors were gathered from a man in his late teens or twenties in good health.

This chain uses TRBV6-1 with TRBJ1-1; possible D gene TRBD1, 6 bases. The V end was cut by 2 bases, the J end by 5 bases, with 9 bases between. Germline V lookup: CDR1 MNHNS, CDR2 SASEGT. This CDR3 has 13 amino acids. The CDR3: CASSETQGTEAFF. The CDR3 bases are TGTGCCAGCAGTGAAACCCAGGGGACTGAAGCTTTCTTT.

The chain is built from TRBV5-4 and TRBJ2-5, with 7 bases lining up with TRBD2. This CDR3 is 15 amino acids long. The trim removed 4 bases at V and 0 bases at J, leaving 6 bases unmatched. Germline CDR1 and CDR2: SGHNT and YYREEE (reference sequence). The CDR3 DNA reads TGTGCCAGCAGCCCATCCGGGAGGTACCAAGAGACCCAGTACTTC. Its protein is CASSPSGRYQETQYF.

CDR3 bases: TGCGCCAGCAGCTTGGAGATTAGCGGGAGCTCCTACAATGAGCAGTTCTTC. This codes for CASSLEISGSSYNEQFF. This chain links TRBV5-1 with TRBJ2-1; 9 nucleotides agree with TRBD2. The CDR3 length is 17 residues. Per germline, CDR1 SGHRS and CDR2 YFSETQ. V shed 0 bases, J shed 0 bases, and the junction held 4 bases outside the gene matches. The variable domain in full, with the rest retrieved from reference TRBV5-1 and TRBJ2-1, is KAGVTQTPRYLIKTRGQQVTLSCSPISGHRSVSWYQQTPGQGLQFLFEYFSETQRNKGNFPGRFSGRQFSNSRSEMNVSTLELGDSALYLCASSLEISGSSYNEQFFGPGTRLTVL.

The J gene is TRBJ2-7, the V gene TRBV30; 9 bases align to TRBD2. The ends lost 0 bases at V and 1 base at J; junction bases unmatched: 7. Germline V gene sequence: CDR1 GTSNPN, CDR2 SVGIG (reference sequence). CDR3 length equals 16 residues. In DNA, the CDR3 is TGTGCCTGGAGTGTACTAGGCCTAGCGGGGTCCTACGAGCAGTACTTC. This gives the protein CAWSVLGLAGSYEQYF.

J is TRBJ2-2 and V is TRBV25-1; 10 positions match TRBD1. The germline V gene has CDR1 MGHDK and CDR2 SYGVNS. The trim removed 4 bases at V and 7 bases at J, leaving 9 bases unmatched. This CDR3 region has 16 residues. The CDR3, as DNA: TGTGCCAGCAGTGGCTGGGACAGGGGAAGTCACGGGGAGCTGTTTTTT. It translates to CASSGWDRGSHGELFF.

V usage is TRBV4-3 and J usage is TRBJ2-7; weak D call: TRBD1 (6 bases). CDR1 is LGHNA and CDR2 is YSLEER in the germline V gene. CDR3 size: 15 residues. Trimming left V 4 bases short and J 2 bases short, with 15 bases between. This chain's CDR3 is CASSRSDSQTYEQYF. In DNA, the CDR3 is TGCGCCAGCAGCCGATCGGACAGCCAAACCTACGAGCAGTACTTC.

With regard to this clone: The sample has other DNA sequences that encode this CDR3 too. The rearrangement links TRBV6-5 to TRBJ2-3; either TRBD1 or TRBD2 may fit D (5 bases each). Germline lookup yields CDR1 MNHEY and CDR2 SVGAGI. The CDR3 is 15 residues long. The V and J ends lost 0 bases and 3 bases respectively, with 10 bases between them. DNA for the CDR3: TGTGCCAGCAGTTACTCTGGGGGTGGGACAGATACGCAGTATTTT. Translating it yields CASSYSGGGTDTQYF.

This clone was recorded only once. The chain carries TRBV29-1 and TRBJ1-1; D gene unclear. This CDR3 is built from 13 residues. Looked up from germline, CDR1 is SQVTM and CDR2 is ANQGSEA. With 6 bases removed from V and 5 bases from J, the gap between germline ends came to 16 bases. CDR3 coding DNA: TGCAGCGTGGCGACGGACCCTAGTACTGAAGCTTTCTTT. Residues: CSVATDPSTEAFF.

This chain links TRBV5-1 with TRBJ1-6; D not resolved. The germline V gene encodes CDR1 SGHRS and CDR2 YFSETQ. Trimming took off 6 bases at V and 7 bases at J, with 11 bases between the two ends. This CDR3 is built from 13 residues. For the CDR3, the DNA is TGCGCCAGCAAGGCAGACTGGAATTCACCCCTCCACTTT. Its translation: CASKADWNSPLHF.

This clone occurred once. The sample holds other DNA sequences that translate to the same CDR3. The V gene is TRBV9, the J gene TRBJ1-2, with 8 bases matching TRBD1. J gave up 4 bases and V 4 bases, and 3 bases lay outside the gene matches. The germline V gene encodes CDR1 SGDLS and CDR2 YYNGEE. The CDR3 has 13 amino acids. The CDR3: CASSPGQGYGYTF. The CDR3 DNA follows: TGTGCCAGCAGCCCAGGACAGGGCTATGGCTACACCTTC.

The gene calls are TRBV6-5 and TRBJ2-2; 7 nucleotides line up with TRBD2. This CDR3 is 15 amino acids long. Germline CDR1 MNHEY, CDR2 SVGAGI. Unmatched junction bases numbered 6, after V lost 2 bases and J lost 6 bases. The CDR3, as DNA: TGTGCCAGCAGTTACGCGCGGGAGAGGGCCGGGGAGCTGTTTTTT. Its translation: CASSYARERAGELFF.

Regarding this clone: The sample has other DNA sequences that encode this CDR3 too. This chain connects TRBV18 to TRBJ2-7; D gene uncertain. This CDR3 is built from 13 residues. V lost 3 bases and J 3 bases, leaving 9 bases between the germline ends. Per germline, CDR1 KGHSH and CDR2 LQKENI. CDR3: CASSPGVGYEQYF. CDR3 nucleotides: TGTGCCAGCTCACCCGGAGTTGGCTACGAGCAGTACTTC.

In regard to this clone: The same CDR3 also results from other DNA sequences found in this sample. This sequence joins TRBV28 and TRBJ2-1; 8 positions match TRBD2. CDR1 is MDHEN and CDR2 is SYDVKM in the germline V gene. This CDR3 region has 16 residues. V trimming: 1 base; J trimming: 0 bases; junction bases outside the gene matches: 2. The chain's CDR3 is CASSLSGGNSYNEQFF. The DNA for the CDR3 is TGTGCCAGCAGTTTATCGGGGGGGAACTCCTACAATGAGCAGTTCTTC.

The chain recombines TRBV2 with TRBJ2-7, with 7 bases aligning to TRBD1. CDR1 is SNHLY and CDR2 is FYNNEI in the germline V gene. J lost 6 bases, V lost 5 bases, and 7 bases had no gene match. CDR3 length: 13 residues. CDR3 amino acids: CASSNRGLGEQYF. The CDR3 DNA is TGTGCCAGCAGTAACAGGGGATTGGGCGAGCAGTACTTC. The variable domain in full, completed from reference TRBV2 and TRBJ2-7, reads EPEVTQTPSHQVTQMGQEVILRCVPISNHLYFYWYRQILGQKVEFLVSFYNNEISEKSEIFDDQFSVERPDGSNFTLKIRSTKLEDSAMYFCASSNRGLGEQYFGPGTRLTVT.

The chain uses TRBV6-5 and TRBJ2-7; the match to TRBD1 covers 7 bases. Per germline, CDR1 MNHEY and CDR2 SVGAGI. The V and J ends lost 6 bases and 4 bases, in that order; junction bases with no gene match: 12. The CDR3 is 15 amino acids. CDR3 protein: CASSRPGQLKYEQYF. The CDR3 nucleotides read TGTGCCAGCAGCCGGCCGGGACAGCTAAAATACGAGCAGTACTTC.

The chain combines TRBV9 with TRBJ2-3; no firm D call. CDR1 and CDR2 from the germline V gene are SGDLS and YYNGEE. Trimming removed 2 bases at V and 5 bases at J, with 12 bases between. This CDR3 has 14 residues. This chain's CDR3 is CASSVGIQLDTQYF. Written as DNA, the CDR3 is TGTGCCAGCAGCGTGGGCATCCAGCTAGATACGCAGTATTTT.

The rearrangement uses TRBV6-5 and TRBJ2-7; 16 bases align to TRBD2. The CDR3 totals 14 residues. Germline loops: CDR1 MNHEY, CDR2 SVGAGI. V was clipped by 6 bases and J by 6 bases; unmatched bases: 2. The CDR3 sequence: CASRGTSGRGEQYF. The CDR3 nucleotides are TGTGCCAGCAGGGGGACTAGCGGGAGGGGCGAGCAGTACTTC.

The chain is built from TRBV29-1 and TRBJ2-3; 12 bases align to TRBD2. There are 15 residues in the CDR3. Per the germline V gene, CDR1 is SQVTM and CDR2 is ANQGSEA. With V trimmed by 4 bases and J by 3 bases, 5 bases remained unmatched. Here the CDR3 reads CSVVLAGGQTDTQYF. CDR3 bases: TGCAGCGTTGTGCTAGCGGGAGGGCAGACAGATACGCAGTATTTT.